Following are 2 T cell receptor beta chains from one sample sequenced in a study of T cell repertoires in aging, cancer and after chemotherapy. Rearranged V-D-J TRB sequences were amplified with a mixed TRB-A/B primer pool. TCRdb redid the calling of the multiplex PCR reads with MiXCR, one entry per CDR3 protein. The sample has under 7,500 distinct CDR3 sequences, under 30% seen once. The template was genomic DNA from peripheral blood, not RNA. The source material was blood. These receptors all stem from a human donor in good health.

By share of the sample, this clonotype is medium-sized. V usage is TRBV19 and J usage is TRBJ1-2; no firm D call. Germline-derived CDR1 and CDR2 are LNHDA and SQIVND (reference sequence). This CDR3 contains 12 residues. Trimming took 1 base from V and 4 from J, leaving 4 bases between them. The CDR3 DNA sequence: TGTGCCAGTAGTATAGTGGGCTATGGCTACACCTTC. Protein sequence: CASSIVGYGYTF.

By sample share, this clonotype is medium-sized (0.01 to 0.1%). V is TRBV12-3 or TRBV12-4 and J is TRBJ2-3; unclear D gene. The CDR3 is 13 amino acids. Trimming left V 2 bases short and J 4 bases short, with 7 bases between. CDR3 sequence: CASSLSVPDTQYF. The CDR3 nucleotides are TGTGCCAGCAGTTTAAGTGTGCCAGATACGCAGTATTTT.